This TCR beta chain was recorded in a study of blood T cells in healthy people across ages. General observations from the study: Unknown CMV status may confound age-related changes in expanded clones. Diversity was higher, and naive CD4+ cells more numerous, in long-lived donors than in aged donors.

As to this clonotype: No antigen is known for it.

The authors extracted at least 5.5 micrograms of total RNA per sample. The CDR3 consists of 14 residues. Germline V gene sequence: CDR1 LGHDT, CDR2 YNNKEL (reference sequence). After removal of 3 bases from V and 5 bases from J, the junction contained 6 bases not matched to a gene. Primers used in a second PCR of roughly 6 to 11 cycles were a sample-barcoded 5' primer and a J-beta primer mix. In TCRdb, the 5' RACE reads were re-called with MiXCR into one record per CDR3 protein. The sample has around 790,000 distinct CDR3 sequences; more than 40% are singletons. What was sequenced was blood. The rearrangement uses TRBV3-1 and TRBJ1-1; 7 nucleotides agree with TRBD1. This receptor was identified in a man between 60 and 75 years old in good health. The CDR3 region is CASSQAETGTEAFF. The CDR3 DNA follows: TGTGCCAGCAGCCAGGCGGAGACAGGGACTGAAGCTTTCTTT.